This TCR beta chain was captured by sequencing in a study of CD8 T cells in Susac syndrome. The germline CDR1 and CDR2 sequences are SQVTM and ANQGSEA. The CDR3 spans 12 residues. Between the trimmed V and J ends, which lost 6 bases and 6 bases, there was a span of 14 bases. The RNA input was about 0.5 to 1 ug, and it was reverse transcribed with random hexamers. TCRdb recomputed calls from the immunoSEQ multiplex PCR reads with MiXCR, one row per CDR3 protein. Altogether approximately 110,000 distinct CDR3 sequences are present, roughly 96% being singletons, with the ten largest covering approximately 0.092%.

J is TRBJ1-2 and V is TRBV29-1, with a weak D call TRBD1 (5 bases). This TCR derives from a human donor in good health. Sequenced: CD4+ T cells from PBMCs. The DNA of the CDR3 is TGCAGCGTCGGGTCAGGGCTTCATGGCTACACCTTC. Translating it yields CSVGSGLHGYTF.